The sequence of this TCR beta chain was determined in a study of cytomegalovirus exposure and HLA in healthy donors. The study's findings and limits: Most TCR sequences were rare, but some public TCRs occurred in many donors. Later analysis revealed greater clonal expansion in HLA-associated TCR beta chains than in equally common others.

Unrecorded immune exposures were likely, despite nominal health at sampling. As to this clone: Antigen: not known.

PCR used 60 Vbeta primers and 13 Jbeta primers. Original data processing: Later, an analysis found 80 million or so unique TCR beta chains, and about 9.9 million of these were shared. This table comes from immunoSEQ multiplex PCR, and its TCRdb copy is limited to in-frame clones, with some not included. From that table come the V and J calls and clone size; the DNA was used to work out D and trimming. The table includes tens of thousands of clones, more than 60% detected once. CDR3 length: 12 amino acids. The V gene's germline CDR1 is SGHNT and CDR2 YENEEA. This sequence was found in a man aged 45-65 years in good health and CMV-seropositive. The chain employs TRBV11-3 and TRBJ2-5; a weak D match, TRBD1 (6 bases). The end of the DNA aligns better with TRBJ2-7, so the J call may be wrong. Sequencing was carried out using PBMCs. DNA for the CDR3: TGTGCCAGCAGCCATACAGGGTACGAGCAGTACTTC. Translated: CASSHTGYEQYF.